This T cell receptor beta chain was captured by sequencing in a study of OX40 agonist ivuxolimab in advanced cancers. This clone was counted a few times. Generated by immunoSEQ multiplex PCR, the TCRdb table keeps only in-frame clones and is missing some. In the table there are over 20,000 clones, roughly 85% of which are singletons. The V gene's germline CDR1 is MNHEY and CDR2 SVGAGI. The CDR3 loop spans 11 amino acids. Trimming left V 6 bases short and J 6 bases short, with 7 bases between. This TCR was sampled from an adult with an advanced solid tumor such as melanoma, head and neck, liver or kidney cancer. Sequenced here: CD4+ or CD8+ T cells sorted from blood, sampled in a trial of the OX40 agonist ivuxolimab. The V call is TRBV6-5, the J call TRBJ2-3; D unresolved. The CDR3, as DNA: TGTGCCAGCAGCCGTCTGGATACGCAGTATTTT. Protein sequence: CASSRLDTQYF.